The present T cell receptor beta chain was sequenced within a study of cytomegalovirus exposure and HLA in healthy donors. The primer mix had 60 Vbeta and 13 Jbeta primers. TCRdb's copy holds only in-frame clones and misses some; the assay was immunoSEQ multiplex PCR. Of 150,000 or so clones detected, approximately 70% appear once; the ten largest clones hold about 2.5%. The study, taken as a whole, reports: In a later analysis, donors in an Asian-associated ancestry cluster reportedly had fewer N-insertions in productive TCRs than the cohort mean.

Concerning this clone: The target antigen is unknown.

Sequences were obtained from PBMCs. The sequence came from a human donor in good health.

CDR3 DNA: TGTGCCAGTCGCGAAACAGGGGGAACTGGAAACACCATATATTTT. Protein sequence: CASRETGGTGNTIYF. The chain couples TRBV19 to TRBJ1-3, with TRBD1 identical over 8 bases. The CDR3 has 15 amino acids. The germline CDR1 and CDR2 sequences are LNHDA and SQIVND (reference sequence). The J segment lost 2 bases and the V segment lost 8 bases, leaving 8 bases of the junction unmatched.